The rows below give T cell receptor beta chains drawn from one sample of a study of T cells after posttransplantation cyclophosphamide. Generated by immunoSEQ multiplex PCR, the TCRdb table keeps only in-frame clones and is missing some. The sample has roughly 7,600 clones, approximately 80% seen once. Sequenced here: CD4+ T cells sorted from blood, sampled 1,000 to 1,200 days after allogeneic stem cell transplant with posttransplant cyclophosphamide. The receptors derive from a female patient aged 40-50 years who received an allogeneic stem cell transplant from a related donor, was CMV-positive, and had no GVHD. The T cells may partly be graft donor cells. CDR3s include the opening cysteine and the closing phenylalanine or tryptophan. A D gene is named only where the DNA matches it firmly. Clone size, where shown, is once, few, many, or a class for clones that have expanded.

abundance: once
v_gene: TRBV27
j_gene: TRBJ1-6
d_gene: .
CDR3aa: CASSLKPGLLNSPLHF
CDR3nt: TGTGCCAGCAGCTTGAAACCGGGACTCCTCAATTCACCCCTCCACTTT

abundance: .
v_gene: TRBV4-1
j_gene: TRBJ2-5
d_gene: TRBD2
CDR3aa: CASSQIPLAGGRETQYF
CDR3nt: TGCGCCAGCAGCCAAATCCCCCTAGCGGGGGGCAGGGAGACCCAGTACTTC

abundance: .
v_gene: TRBV6-5
j_gene: TRBJ2-7
d_gene: .
CDR3aa: CASSPIGRITYEQYF
CDR3nt: TGTGCCAGCAGTCCAATCGGCAGGATAACCTACGAGCAGTACTTC

abundance: .
v_gene: TRBV5-1
j_gene: TRBJ2-6
d_gene: .
CDR3aa: CASSLPANVLTF
CDR3nt: TGCGCCAGCAGCCTACCGGCCAACGTCCTGACTTTC

abundance: .
v_gene: TRBV7-2
j_gene: TRBJ2-5
d_gene: TRBD2
CDR3aa: CASRHLAGEETQYF
CDR3nt: TGTGCCAGCAGGCATCTAGCGGGAGAGGAGACCCAGTACTTC

abundance: .
v_gene: TRBV19
j_gene: TRBJ2-7
d_gene: TRBD1
CDR3aa: CASSTSGTGKGEQYF
CDR3nt: TGTGCCAGTAGTACGTCCGGGACAGGGAAGGGCGAGCAGTACTTC

abundance: .
v_gene: TRBV7-9
j_gene: TRBJ2-5
d_gene: .
CDR3aa: CASSPGRGFGSQETQYF
CDR3nt: TGTGCCAGCAGTCCCGGTAGGGGTTTCGGTTCCCAAGAGACCCAGTACTTC

abundance: .
v_gene: TRBV19
j_gene: TRBJ2-7
d_gene: TRBD1
CDR3aa: CASKGTGTSYEQYF
CDR3nt: TGTGCCAGTAAAGGGACAGGAACATCTTACGAGCAGTACTTC

abundance: .
v_gene: TRBV5-1
j_gene: TRBJ1-1
d_gene: .
CDR3aa: CASSLVRVGGVRPEAFF
CDR3nt: TGCGCCAGCAGCTTGGTGCGGGTTGGCGGGGTAAGACCTGAAGCTTTCTTT

abundance: .
v_gene: TRBV25-1
j_gene: TRBJ2-2
d_gene: TRBD1
CDR3aa: CASSEWTGGHGELFF
CDR3nt: TGTGCCAGCAGTGAGTGGACAGGGGGCCACGGGGAGCTGTTTTTT

abundance: .
v_gene: TRBV5-6
j_gene: TRBJ2-5
d_gene: .
CDR3aa: CASSLVGREQYF
CDR3nt: TGTGCCAGCAGCTTGGTAGGTAGGGAGCAGTACTTC

abundance: .
v_gene: TRBV4-1
j_gene: TRBJ1-1
d_gene: .
CDR3aa: CASRFNRENTEAFF
CDR3nt: TGCGCCAGCCGCTTTAACAGGGAGAACACTGAAGCTTTCTTT

abundance: .
v_gene: TRBV6-5
j_gene: TRBJ1-6
d_gene: TRBD1
CDR3aa: CASKRQGANNSPLHF
CDR3nt: TGTGCCAGCAAAAGACAGGGGGCGAATAATTCCCCCCTCCACTTT

abundance: .
v_gene: TRBV18
j_gene: TRBJ1-6
d_gene: .
CDR3aa: CASSTGNSPLHF
CDR3nt: TGTGCCAGCTCAACAGGGAATTCACCCCTCCACTTT

abundance: .
v_gene: TRBV6-6
j_gene: TRBJ2-3
d_gene: .
CDR3aa: CASSYEGGVSPQYF
CDR3nt: TGTGCCAGCAGTTACGAGGGGGGGGTTTCTCCGCAGTATTTT

abundance: .
v_gene: TRBV4-3
j_gene: TRBJ1-4
d_gene: .
CDR3aa: CASSQDSGNEKLFF
CDR3nt: TGCGCCAGCAGCCAAGATTCGGGTAATGAAAAACTGTTTTTT

abundance: .
v_gene: TRBV6-1
j_gene: TRBJ2-3
d_gene: .
CDR3aa: CASSEGRLTFSTDTQYF
CDR3nt: TGTGCCAGCAGTGAAGGCCGACTCACCTTTAGCACAGATACGCAGTATTTT

abundance: .
v_gene: TRBV7-6
j_gene: TRBJ2-2
d_gene: .
CDR3aa: CASSLGGTGELFF
CDR3nt: TGTGCCAGCAGCTTAGGAGGCACCGGGGAGCTGTTTTTT

abundance: .
v_gene: TRBV6-5
j_gene: TRBJ2-1
d_gene: .
CDR3aa: CASRGQSSYNEQFF
CDR3nt: TGTGCCAGCAGGGGGCAGAGCTCCTACAATGAGCAGTTCTTC

abundance: .
v_gene: TRBV28
j_gene: TRBJ1-1
d_gene: .
CDR3aa: CASSLAPSTEAFF
CDR3nt: TGTGCCAGCAGTTTGGCCCCGTCCACTGAAGCTTTCTTT

abundance: .
v_gene: TRBV21-1
j_gene: TRBJ1-1
d_gene: .
CDR3aa: CASSKVLTGVTEAFF
CDR3nt: TGTGCCAGCAGCAAAGTCCTCACAGGGGTCACTGAAGCTTTCTTT

abundance: .
v_gene: TRBV7-2
j_gene: TRBJ2-7
d_gene: TRBD2
CDR3aa: CASSLALTGGQDEQYF
CDR3nt: TGTGCCAGCAGCTTAGCGTTGACGGGGGGGCAGGACGAGCAGTACTTC

abundance: .
v_gene: TRBV7-9
j_gene: TRBJ2-1
d_gene: TRBD1
CDR3aa: CASSLTGVHNEQFF
CDR3nt: TGTGCCAGCAGCTTGACAGGGGTACACAATGAGCAGTTCTTC

abundance: .
v_gene: TRBV11-2
j_gene: TRBJ2-2
d_gene: .
CDR3aa: CASSLDLGPGELFF
CDR3nt: TGTGCCAGCAGCTTAGATCTCGGTCCCGGGGAGCTGTTTTTT

abundance: .
v_gene: TRBV18
j_gene: TRBJ1-2
d_gene: .
CDR3aa: CASSPRLEGGYTF
CDR3nt: TGTGCCAGCTCACCGCGATTGGAGGGAGGCTACACCTTC

abundance: few
v_gene: TRBV7-9
j_gene: TRBJ2-7
d_gene: TRBD1
CDR3aa: CASRETGETYEQYF
CDR3nt: TGTGCCAGCAGAGAGACAGGGGAAACCTACGAGCAGTACTTC

abundance: once
v_gene: TRBV2
j_gene: TRBJ2-3
d_gene: .
CDR3aa: CASGWGGRTDTQYF
CDR3nt: TGTGCCTCGGGGTGGGGGGGCCGCACAGATACGCAGTATTTT